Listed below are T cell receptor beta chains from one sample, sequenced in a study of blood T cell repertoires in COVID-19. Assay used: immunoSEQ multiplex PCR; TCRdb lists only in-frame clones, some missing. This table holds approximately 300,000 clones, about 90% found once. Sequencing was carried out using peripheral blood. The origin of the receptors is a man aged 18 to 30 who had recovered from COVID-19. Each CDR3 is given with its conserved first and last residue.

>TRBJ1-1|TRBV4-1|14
CASSQVTGWTEAFF
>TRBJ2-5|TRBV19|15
CASSFHGTAQEAQYF
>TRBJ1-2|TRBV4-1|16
CASTPQGQGANYGYTF
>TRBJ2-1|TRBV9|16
CASSPVGSLSYNEQFF
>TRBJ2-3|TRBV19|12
CASSRRTDTQYF
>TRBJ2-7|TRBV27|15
CASSPRLAGIYEQYF
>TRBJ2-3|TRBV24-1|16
CATSDSGTGGTDTQYF
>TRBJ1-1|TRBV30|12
CAWGKQGPEAFF
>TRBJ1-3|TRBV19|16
CASSIPGGASGNTIYF
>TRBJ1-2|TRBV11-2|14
CASSLNRNLYGYTF
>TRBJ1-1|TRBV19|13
CASSTTGMTEAFF
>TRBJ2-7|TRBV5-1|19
CASSFDIRTSGTSSYEQYF
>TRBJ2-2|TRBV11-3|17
CASSLAQGGTFTGELFF
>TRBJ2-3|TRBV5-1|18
CASSLAWSGRGSKDTQYF
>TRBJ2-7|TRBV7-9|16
CASSLASGPTFYEQYF
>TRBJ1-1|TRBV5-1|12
CASSTGNTEAFF
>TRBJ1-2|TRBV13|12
CASSWGNYGYTF
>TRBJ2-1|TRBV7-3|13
CASSPTGVREQFF
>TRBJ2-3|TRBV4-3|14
CASSPDRAADTQYF
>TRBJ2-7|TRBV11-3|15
CASSLGREPPYEQYF
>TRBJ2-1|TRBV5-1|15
CASSLGGAGKGEQFF
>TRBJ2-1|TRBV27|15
CASSFGLAGVNEQFF
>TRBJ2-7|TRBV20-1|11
CSARAGDQQYF
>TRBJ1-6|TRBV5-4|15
CASSSKGQGNSPLHF
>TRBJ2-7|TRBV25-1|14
CASRGARDYYEQYF
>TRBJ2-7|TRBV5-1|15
CASSLAGGIDYEQYF
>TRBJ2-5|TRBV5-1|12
CASSLLRETQYF
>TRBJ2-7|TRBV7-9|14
CASTRQGLGYEQYF
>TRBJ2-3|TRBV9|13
CASNSPSRDTQYF
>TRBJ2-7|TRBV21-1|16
CASSIRGGWVPYEQYF
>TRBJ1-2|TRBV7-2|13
CASSPSPGGEHTF
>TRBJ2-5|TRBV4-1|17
CASSQGKSGNNQETQYF
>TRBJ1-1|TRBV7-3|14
CASSLNGGYTEAFF
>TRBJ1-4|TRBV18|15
CASSRTGGTNEKLFF
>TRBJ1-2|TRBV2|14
CASSDQGSGGGYTF
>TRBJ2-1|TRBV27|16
CASIFGVLAPYNEQFF
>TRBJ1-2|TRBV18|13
CASSPPSGNGYTF
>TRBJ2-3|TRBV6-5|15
CASSAHPDGTDTQYF
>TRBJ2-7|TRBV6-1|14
CASSDGGAPHEQYF
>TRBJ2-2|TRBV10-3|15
CAISVGGGETGELFF
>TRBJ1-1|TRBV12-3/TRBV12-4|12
CASTLTGVEAFF
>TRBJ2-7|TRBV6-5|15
CASSYALAGSYEQYF
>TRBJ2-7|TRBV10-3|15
CAIKLLPGTDGEQYF
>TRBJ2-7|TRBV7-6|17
CASSLATSYNGNYEQYF
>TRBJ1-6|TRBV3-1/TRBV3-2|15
CASSQDGLRYSPLHF
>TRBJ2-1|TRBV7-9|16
CASSPGGGTQYNEQFF
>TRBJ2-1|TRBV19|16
CASSISGLAGYNEQFF
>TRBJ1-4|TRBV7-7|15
CASSLQQGLNEKLFF
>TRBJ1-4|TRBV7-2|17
CASSYTDFGPTHEKLFF
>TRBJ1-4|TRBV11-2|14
CASSLRTGPEKLFF
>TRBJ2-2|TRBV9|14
CASSVAPGSGELFF
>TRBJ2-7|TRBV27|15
CASSLSRGGPYEQYF
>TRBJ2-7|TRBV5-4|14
CASSLAQGGYEQYF
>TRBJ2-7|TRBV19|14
CASSVQSGVYEQYF
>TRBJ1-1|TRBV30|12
CAWRNGGSEAFF
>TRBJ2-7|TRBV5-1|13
CASSYGSTYEQYF